This record concerns one TCR beta chain sequence. The data are from a study of T-cell memory formation after mild COVID-19. Study as a whole: The study found TCR clusters largely donor specific.

TCRdb independently ran MiXCR on the 5' RACE reads; one entry per CDR3 protein. This table holds 350,000 to 450,000 distinct CDR3 sequences, less than 25% found once. CDR3 length equals 13 residues. Germline V CDR1 and CDR2: KGHSH, LQKENI. V dropped 4 bases and J dropped 4 bases, with 10 bases sitting between them. The rearrangement joins TRBV18 to TRBJ2-5; D is perhaps TRBD1 (5 bases). The receptor was isolated from an adult woman who had mild COVID-19 (a few samples of this study predate the infection). Cell type and time point are not known. Sequenced sample: PBMCs or a T cell subset sorted from them (not recorded which). Here the CDR3 reads CASSQGVGETQYF. The CDR3 DNA sequence: TGTGCCAGCTCACAAGGGGTTGGAGAGACCCAGTACTTC.